The 18 T cell receptor beta chains reported below all come from one sample, sequenced in a study of control samples from healthy donors and cancer patients. TCRdb's copy holds only in-frame clones and misses some; the assay was immunoSEQ multiplex PCR. This sample has some 140,000 clones; around 85% occur once, and the top ten carry about 9%. The specimen was blood. These receptors came from a woman aged 25 to 39 in good health.

The genes are TRBV6-5 and TRBJ1-1, with D hard to call. With 2 bases removed from V and 0 bases from J, the gap between germline ends came to 4 bases. The germline V gene encodes CDR1 MNHEY and CDR2 SVGAGI. This CDR3 has 13 residues. The CDR3 spells CASSYAVNTEAFF. The CDR3 nucleotides read TGTGCCAGCAGTTACGCGGTGAACACTGAAGCTTTCTTT.

V usage is TRBV15 and J usage is TRBJ2-3; D ambiguous. Trimming cost V 4 bases and J 8 bases, with 10 bases left between them. The CDR3 runs 12 residues. Germline CDR1 LNHNV, CDR2 YYDKDF (reference sequence). CDR3 region: CATSTRLGTQYF. The CDR3 DNA is TGTGCCACCAGCACCCGTCTAGGTACGCAGTATTTT.

This chain joins TRBV19 and TRBJ1-6, with TRBD1 identical over 8 bases. This CDR3 has 15 residues. CDR1 is LNHDA, CDR2 SQIVND, per germline (reference sequence). V lost 7 bases and J lost 7; bases outside the gene matches: 9. The CDR3 region is CASTSTGALNSPLHF. The CDR3 DNA reads TGTGCCAGTACCTCGACAGGGGCCCTGAATTCACCCCTCCACTTT.

The chain uses TRBV30 and TRBJ1-1, with 7 bases that match TRBD1. Germline V gives CDR1 GTSNPN, CDR2 SVGIG (reference sequence). This CDR3 contains 13 residues. Trimming at V came to 5 bases and at J to 4 bases, leaving 7 bases not matched to a gene. The CDR3, as DNA: TGTGCCTGGGGGGAGGGGGCGGGCACTGAAGCTTTCTTT. Its translation: CAWGEGAGTEAFF.

The V gene is TRBV27, the J gene TRBJ2-7; 7 positions match TRBD1. CDR3 size: 13 residues. The J segment lost 3 bases and the V segment lost 1 base, leaving 0 bases of the junction unmatched. In germline, CDR1 is MNHEY, CDR2 SMNVEV (reference sequence). The CDR3: CASSLYRGYEQYF. As DNA, the CDR3 is TGTGCCAGCAGTTTATACAGGGGCTACGAGCAGTACTTC.

The chain is built from TRBV7-8 and TRBJ2-3; a possible D gene is TRBD2 (6 bases). V was pared by 1 base and J by 2 bases, with 10 bases between. The CDR3 consists of 15 residues. Germline assignment: CDR1 SGHVS and CDR2 FQNEAQ. The DNA of the CDR3 is TGTGCCAGCAGCTTAGGGGGGGTTACCACAGATACGCAGTATTTT. It encodes CASSLGGVTTDTQYF.

The chain uses TRBV3-1 (or the pseudogene TRBV3-2) and TRBJ2-3; possibly TRBD2 for D (6 bases). V gave up 4 bases and J gave up 0 bases, with 23 bases separating them. The CDR3 is made up of 19 amino acids. Germline CDR1 and CDR2: LGHDT and YNNKEL (reference sequence). For the CDR3, the DNA is TGTGCCAGCAGCCCTTTTGGGGATTTGACTAGACCTAGCACAGATACGCAGTATTTT. Protein product: CASSPFGDLTRPSTDTQYF.

The chain has TRBV4-2 and TRBJ2-2; D remains unclear. Trimming removed 2 bases from V and 3 bases from J, with 22 bases in between. This CDR3 is built from 19 residues. The germline CDR1 and CDR2 sequences are LGHNA and YNFKEQ. The CDR3 protein is CASSQNRRIGYGDTGELFF. The CDR3 DNA reads TGTGCCAGCAGCCAAAATCGAAGGATAGGCTATGGGGACACCGGGGAGCTGTTTTTT.

This clone has only a few counts. V gene TRBV29-1 combines with J gene TRBJ2-1; D might be TRBD2 (5 bases). The germline V gene has CDR1 SQVTM and CDR2 ANQGSEA. This CDR3 has 13 amino acids. The V and J ends lost 6 bases and 7 bases respectively, with 16 bases between them. The DNA of the CDR3 is TGCAGCGTACTAGTCGGCCCCTCAAATGAGCAGTTCTTC. This codes for CSVLVGPSNEQFF.

As for this clone: Other nucleotide sequences from this sample produce the same CDR3. This chain links TRBV3-1 (or the pseudogene TRBV3-2) with TRBJ1-5; D not resolved. Germline loops: CDR1 LGHDT, CDR2 YNNKEL (reference sequence). CDR3 length: 13 residues. Trimming took off 0 bases at V and 7 bases at J, with 7 bases between the two ends. In nucleotides, the CDR3 is TGTGCCAGCAGCCAAGATTTGGAGCAGCCCCAGCATTTT. It yields the protein CASSQDLEQPQHF.

The chain uses TRBV29-1 and TRBJ2-5; D uncertain. Germline V gene sequence: CDR1 SQVTM, CDR2 ANQGSEA. CDR3 length equals 13 residues. The germline V and J ends were trimmed by 4 bases and 7 bases, with 16 bases remaining between them. Written as DNA, the CDR3 is TGCAGCGTTGTACGGCACCCCCACAGGACCCAGTACTTC. Translating gives CSVVRHPHRTQYF.

The rearrangement links TRBV18 to TRBJ1-2; 9 nucleotides match TRBD1. CDR1 and CDR2 (germline): KGHSH, LQKENI. Trimming cost V 5 bases and J 3 bases; bases outside gene matches: 4. CDR3 length equals 14 residues. The CDR3 loop reads CASSATGGDYGYTF. The CDR3 nucleotides read TGTGCCAGCTCAGCAACAGGGGGCGACTATGGCTACACCTTC.

This clone was observed a single time. Because it lacks the conserved phenylalanine or tryptophan at the end, this CDR3 is likely a read error. No DNA is shown, since the ends of the CDR3 on it are uncertain; the CDR3 is the one TCRdb lists. V usage is TRBV21-1 and J usage is TRBJ1-4. TRBV21-1 corresponds to a pseudogene. The length of the CDR3 is 17 amino acids, counting both ends. CDR3 loop: CASSKILHRATNEKLFL.

This rearrangement joins TRBV2 to TRBJ2-2, with 13 bases identical to TRBD2. CDR1 and CDR2 from the germline V gene are SNHLY and FYNNEI. V was pared by 6 bases and J by 6 bases, with 4 bases of the junction left unmatched. CDR3 length: 15 amino acids. The CDR3 DNA reads TGTGCCAGCAGAAGGACTAGCGGGAGTCCCGGGGAGCTGTTTTTT. This translates into CASRRTSGSPGELFF.

This clone was seen once. The genes are TRBV3-1 (or the pseudogene TRBV3-2) and TRBJ2-2, with 7 bases lining up with TRBD1. The CDR3 totals 15 residues. J lost 2 bases, V lost 1 base, and 1 base had no gene match. Germline loops: CDR1 LGHDT, CDR2 YNNKEL (reference sequence). Here the CDR3 reads CASSQGQGNTGELFF. CDR3 bases: TGTGCCAGCAGCCAAGGACAGGGTAACACCGGGGAGCTGTTTTTT.

The chain joins TRBV29-1 to TRBJ1-2; TRBD1 matches at 8 bases. Germline trimming cut 0 bases from V and 7 bases from J; bases unmatched to any gene: 4. The germline CDR1 and CDR2 sequences are SQVTM and ANQGSEA. The CDR3 is made up of 13 amino acids. CDR3 residues: CSVEDGQGGGYTF. CDR3 DNA sequence: TGCAGCGTTGAAGATGGACAGGGCGGTGGCTACACCTTC.

The V and J genes are TRBV27 and TRBJ1-4; tentatively, D is TRBD1 (6 bases). The germline V gene has CDR1 MNHEY and CDR2 SMNVEV (reference sequence). The length of the CDR3 is 15 residues. V lost 5 bases to trimming and J lost 3 bases, with 13 bases between them. This CDR3 is CASSPQGQANEKLFF. Written as DNA, the CDR3 is TGTGCCAGCAGTCCTCAGGGGCAAGCTAATGAAAAACTGTTTTTT. The whole variable domain, filled in from reference TRBV27 and TRBJ1-4, reads EAQVTQNPRYLITVTGKKLTVTCSQNMNHEYMSWYRQDPGLGLRQIYYSMNVEVTDKGDVPEGYKVSRKEKRNFPLILESPSPNQTSLYFCASSPQGQANEKLFFGSGTQLSVL.

The V and J genes are TRBV11-3 and TRBJ2-7; 7 bases are a match to TRBD1. V trimming: 5 bases; J trimming: 5 bases; junction bases outside the gene matches: 9. This CDR3 has 14 amino acids. Germline values: CDR1 SGHNT, CDR2 YENEEA. The CDR3 here is CASSPGQASDEQYF. The DNA for the CDR3 is TGTGCCAGCAGCCCAGGACAGGCTTCGGACGAGCAGTACTTC.